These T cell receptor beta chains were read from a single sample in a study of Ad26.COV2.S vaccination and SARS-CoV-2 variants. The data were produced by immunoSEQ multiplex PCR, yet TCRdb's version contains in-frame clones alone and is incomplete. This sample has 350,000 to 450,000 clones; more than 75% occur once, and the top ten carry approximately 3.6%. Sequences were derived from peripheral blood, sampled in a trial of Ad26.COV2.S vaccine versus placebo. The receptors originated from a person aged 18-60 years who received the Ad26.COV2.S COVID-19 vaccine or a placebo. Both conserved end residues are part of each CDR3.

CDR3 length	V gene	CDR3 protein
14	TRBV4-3	CASSQETGYTEAFF
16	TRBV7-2	CASSLALDGLGSPLHF
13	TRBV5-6	CASSLGSNQPQHF
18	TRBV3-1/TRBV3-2	CASSQDQVRLAGGNEQFF
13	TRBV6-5	CASRATTDRLEYF
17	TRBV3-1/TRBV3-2	CASSQDLPGGLTDTQYF
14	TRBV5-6	CASSLGSGPTEAFF
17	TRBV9	CASSVGKPQGGRDGYTF
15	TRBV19	CASSFQRDRIYGYTF
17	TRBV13	CASSPDRILAGAYEQYF
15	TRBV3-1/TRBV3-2	CASSSTYTRTQPQHF
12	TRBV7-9	CASEGGTGELFF
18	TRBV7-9	CASSSIGQALSSGNTIYF
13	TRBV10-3	CAIAAQTNTEAFF
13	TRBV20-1	CSASKDRAYEAFF
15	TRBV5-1	CASSARTGISYEQYF
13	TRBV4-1	CASSQVGDTEAFF
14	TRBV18	CASSPANSGNTIYF
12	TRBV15	CATSRQDYGYTF
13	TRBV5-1	CASSWRVSETQYF
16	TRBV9	CASSVTGTGGLGELFF
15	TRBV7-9	CASSENRDSAHEQYF
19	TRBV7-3	CASSYYPLGTAYLNTEAFF
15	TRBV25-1	CASSEYLGDDEKLFF
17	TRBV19	CASGGIRETYYNEKLFF
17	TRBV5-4	CASSLGGSGPQLGTQYF
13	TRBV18	CASSPTVNYEQYF